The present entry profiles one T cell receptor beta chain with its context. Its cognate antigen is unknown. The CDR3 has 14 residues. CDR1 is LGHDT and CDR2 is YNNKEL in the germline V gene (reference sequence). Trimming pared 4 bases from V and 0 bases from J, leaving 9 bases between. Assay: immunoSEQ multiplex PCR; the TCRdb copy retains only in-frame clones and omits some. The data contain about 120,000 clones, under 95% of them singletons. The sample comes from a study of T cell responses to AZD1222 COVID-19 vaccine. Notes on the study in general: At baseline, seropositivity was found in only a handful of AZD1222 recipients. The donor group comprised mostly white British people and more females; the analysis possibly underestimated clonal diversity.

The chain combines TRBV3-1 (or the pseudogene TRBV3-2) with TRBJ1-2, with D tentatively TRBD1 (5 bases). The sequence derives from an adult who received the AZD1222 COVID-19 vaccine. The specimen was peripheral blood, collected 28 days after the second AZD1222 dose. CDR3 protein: CASSPGQTNYGYTF. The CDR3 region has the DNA TGTGCCAGCAGCCCGGGGCAGACTAACTATGGCTACACCTTC.